This TCR beta chain was retrieved from a study of identical twins. General study points: Cross-sectional statistical analysis was relied on for the conclusions, without the same donors being followed.

About this clonotype itself: Its antigen is undetermined.

Each CDR3 protein gets one entry after TCRdb re-called the 5' RACE reads with MiXCR. This table holds roughly 220,000 distinct CDR3 sequences, 5% to 7% found once. Deletions cut 4 bases from V and 8 bases from J, with 14 bases between. The CDR3 has 14 amino acids. Germline CDR1 and CDR2: MGHRA and YSYEKL. Another study also made use of these data, one on T cells expressing NK-cell markers. That paper states: Where several donors were concerned, these clonotypes also led the CD3+CD56-NKG2C+ fraction.

This TCR was sampled from a woman under 30 in good health. This chain joins TRBV4-1 and TRBJ1-4, with TRBD1 as a possible D gene (6 bases). Sequenced: CD8+ T cells sorted from blood. The CDR3 loop is CASSPNTGNEKLFF. For the CDR3, the DNA is TGCGCCAGCAGCCCCAATACAGGGAACGAAAAACTGTTTTTT.